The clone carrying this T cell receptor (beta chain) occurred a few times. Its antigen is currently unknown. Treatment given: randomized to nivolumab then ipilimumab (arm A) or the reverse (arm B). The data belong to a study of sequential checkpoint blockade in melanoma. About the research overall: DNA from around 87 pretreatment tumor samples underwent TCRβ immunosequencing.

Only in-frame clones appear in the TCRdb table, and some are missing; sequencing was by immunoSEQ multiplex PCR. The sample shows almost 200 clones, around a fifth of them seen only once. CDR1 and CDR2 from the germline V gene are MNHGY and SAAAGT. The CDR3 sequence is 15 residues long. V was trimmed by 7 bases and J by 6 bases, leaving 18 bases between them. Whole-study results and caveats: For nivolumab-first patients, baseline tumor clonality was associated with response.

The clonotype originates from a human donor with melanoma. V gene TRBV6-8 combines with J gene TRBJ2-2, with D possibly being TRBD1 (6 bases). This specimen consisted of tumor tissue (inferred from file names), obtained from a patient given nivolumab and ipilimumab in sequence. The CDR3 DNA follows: TGTGCCAGCACCCCAGGGGCCCCCTTATCCGGGGAGCTGTTTTTT. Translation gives CASTPGAPLSGELFF.